This T cell receptor (beta chain) stems from a study of T-cell reconstitution after alpha-beta-depleted transplantation in children. Using unique molecular identifiers, the investigators prepared the TCRbeta library. TCRdb ran MiXCR on the PCR reads and lists one entry per CDR3 protein. Of more than 500,000 distinct CDR3 sequences listed, about an eighth are singletons. The CDR3 loop spans 13 amino acids. Germline-derived CDR1 and CDR2 are LGHNA and YNFKEQ. V was cut by 6 bases and J by 4 bases, with 9 bases left in between. Study conclusions and caveats: About two months after transplant, alpha-beta T cells reportedly came from several hundred expanded graft clones. Newly generated T cells supplied most T-cell counts and diversity one year post-transplant.

A remark on this clonotype: The antigen remains unidentified.

This chain uses TRBV4-2 with TRBJ1-4; D call uncertain. The receptor was isolated from a female patient aged 2-15 years who had a stem cell transplant for aplastic anemia, so the T cells may come from the graft donor. The source material was PBMCs, mostly from graft donor cells, sampled 180 days after TCRalphabeta/CD19-depleted stem cell transplant. CDR3 sequence reads: CASRRAFNEKLFF. The CDR3 DNA is TGTGCCAGCAGAAGGGCTTTTAATGAAAAACTGTTTTTT.